What follows are 15 T cell receptor beta chains derived from one specimen sequenced in a study of cytomegalovirus exposure and HLA in healthy donors. Primers for the PCR totalled 60 Vbeta and 13 Jbeta. The assay was immunoSEQ multiplex PCR, and TCRdb's table has in-frame clones only and misses some. The sample has 150,000 or so clones, around 82% seen once; the top ten hold roughly 5.9%. Sequencing was performed on PBMCs. The receptors originated from a woman in her forties in good health and CMV-seropositive.

V is TRBV27 and J is TRBJ1-5, with D maybe TRBD1 (6 bases). Trimming shortened V by 0 bases and J by 7 bases, and 10 bases separated the two germline ends. Germline V gives CDR1 MNHEY, CDR2 SMNVEV (reference sequence). This CDR3 is built from 14 residues. CDR3 region: CASSLSRGWQPQHF. CDR3 in DNA: TGTGCCAGCAGTTTATCGAGGGGGTGGCAGCCCCAGCATTTT.

A few counts support this clone. This rearrangement joins TRBV27 to TRBJ2-7; 8 nucleotides agree with TRBD2. V lost 3 bases and J lost 10; bases outside the gene matches: 14. Germline lookup yields CDR1 MNHEY and CDR2 SMNVEV (reference sequence). CDR3 length: 15 amino acids. CDR3 DNA sequence: TGTGCCAGCAGTTTCGACGGGGGGGGTAGGGGTCCTCAGTACTTC. It specifies CASSFDGGGRGPQYF.

The chain links TRBV19 to TRBJ2-1; 9 bases line up with TRBD2. CDR3 length: 15 amino acids. The junction had 8 bases not matched to a gene; V was cut back by 5 bases and J by 6 bases. Germline V lookup: CDR1 LNHDA, CDR2 SQIVND (reference sequence). For the CDR3, the DNA is TGTGCCAGTAGTCTCTCCGGGACTAGCACCAATGAGCAGTTCTTC. It specifies CASSLSGTSTNEQFF.

The CDR3 region is CASSPRVEKLFF. The CDR3 coding sequence is TGTGCCAGCTCACCGAGGGTCGAAAAACTGTTTTTT. The chain uses TRBV18 and TRBJ1-4; the D is unclear. This CDR3 spans 12 amino acids. CDR1 is KGHSH, CDR2 LQKENI, per germline. V gave up 3 bases and J gave up 8 bases, with 7 bases separating them.

The CDR3 coding sequence is TGTGCCAGCAGACCTGCAGGGTCGTTGTTTCAGCCCCAGCATTTT. Protein product: CASRPAGSLFQPQHF. The chain carries TRBV28 and TRBJ1-5, with D possibly TRBD1 on 5 matching bases. Trimming shortened V by 6 bases and J by 6 bases, and 18 bases separated the two germline ends. The CDR3 extends over 15 amino acids. Germline lookup yields CDR1 MDHEN and CDR2 SYDVKM.

V is TRBV7-4 and J is TRBJ2-4; D call uncertain. Germline V gene data show CDR1 as SGHVT and CDR2 as SQSDAQ. The V and J ends lost 5 bases and 0 bases respectively, with 11 bases between them. CDR3 length: 15 amino acids. This chain's CDR3 is CASSKSILAKNIQYF. The CDR3 DNA reads TGTGCCAGCAGCAAATCTATTCTAGCCAAAAACATTCAGTACTTC.

This clone was detected only once. This chain uses TRBV18 with TRBJ1-1, with TRBD1 matching over 8 bases. Unmatched junction bases numbered 17, after V lost 5 bases and J lost 3 bases. Looked up from germline, CDR1 is KGHSH and CDR2 is LQKENI. The CDR3 has 18 amino acids. The CDR3 spells CASSLTGTGLLRDTEAFF. The CDR3 bases are TGTGCCAGCTCATTAACCGGGACAGGACTCTTAAGGGACACTGAAGCTTTCTTT.

The chain recombines TRBV7-6 with TRBJ1-5, with D tentatively TRBD1 (5 bases). Germline V gives CDR1 SGHVS, CDR2 FNYEAQ. Between the trimmed V and J ends, which lost 0 bases and 6 bases, there was a span of 9 bases. The CDR3 has 14 residues. The CDR3 DNA follows: TGTGCCAGCAGCTTAGCGGCCACAGGTCAGCCCCAGCATTTT. Protein sequence: CASSLAATGQPQHF.

This rearrangement joins TRBV7-8 to TRBJ2-7, with 8 bases identical to TRBD2. The length of the CDR3 is 15 residues. V lost 5 bases, J lost 1 base, and 7 bases stayed unmatched. Germline V lookup: CDR1 SGHVS, CDR2 FQNEAQ. The CDR3: CASSPTSGHSYEQYF. CDR3 coding DNA: TGTGCCAGCAGCCCTACTAGCGGTCATTCCTACGAGCAGTACTTC. The full variable domain, with the rest looked up from reference TRBV7-8 and TRBJ2-7, is GAGVSQSPRYKVAKRGQDVALRCDPISGHVSLFWYQQALGQGPEFLTYFQNEAQLDKSGLPSDRFFAERPEGSVSTLKIQRTQQEDSAVYLCASSPTSGHSYEQYFGPGTRLTVT.

The rearrangement uses TRBV2 and TRBJ2-2, with 7 bases lining up with TRBD2. CDR3 length: 15 amino acids. V was clipped by 7 bases and J by 2 bases; unmatched bases: 7. Looked up from germline, CDR1 is SNHLY and CDR2 is FYNNEI. The CDR3 nucleotides are TGTGCCAGCAAGGGTGCGGGGGTAAACACCGGGGAGCTGTTTTTT. As protein: CASKGAGVNTGELFF.

J is TRBJ2-3 and V is TRBV6-5, with 7 positions matching TRBD2. Per the germline V gene, CDR1 is MNHEY and CDR2 is SVGAGI. Trimming took 5 bases from V and 4 from J; bases not matched to a gene: 6. The CDR3 is made up of 14 amino acids. This CDR3 is CASSGGRASDTQYF. Here the CDR3 DNA reads TGTGCCAGCAGTGGAGGGAGGGCATCAGATACGCAGTATTTT.

The gene calls are TRBV29-1 and TRBJ2-7, with 11 bases fitting TRBD2. After removal of 3 bases from V and 3 bases from J, the junction contained 7 bases not matched to a gene. The CDR3 totals 15 residues. The V gene's germline CDR1 is SQVTM and CDR2 ANQGSEA. The CDR3 here is CSVDSLTSGNYEQYF. DNA for the CDR3: TGCAGCGTTGATTCTCTGACTAGCGGGAACTACGAGCAGTACTTC.

The V and J genes are TRBV29-1 and TRBJ2-5; 10 bases fit TRBD1. Losses at the gene ends were 8 bases for V and 5 bases for J; bases not matched to a gene: 11. Germline-derived CDR1 and CDR2 are SQVTM and ANQGSEA. The CDR3 extends over 14 amino acids. CDR3: CSIEGQGLGETQYF. For the CDR3, the DNA is TGCAGCATAGAGGGACAGGGGTTAGGCGAGACCCAGTACTTC.

This clone showed up just a few times. The chain has TRBV11-2 and TRBJ1-2, with 9 positions matching TRBD1. V lost 6 bases and J lost 4; bases outside the gene matches: 6. Germline V lookup: CDR1 SGHAT, CDR2 FQNNGV. CDR3 length: 14 residues. DNA for the CDR3: TGTGCCAGCAGTCGGGGGACAGGGCGCTATGGCTACACCTTC. It specifies CASSRGTGRYGYTF.

The rearrangement joins TRBV18 to TRBJ2-7, with D tentatively TRBD2 (6 bases). V was cut by 4 bases and J by 1 base, with 8 bases left in between. The V gene's germline CDR1 is KGHSH and CDR2 LQKENI. The CDR3 extends over 13 amino acids. CDR3 sequence reads: CASSRGASYEQYF. The CDR3 DNA reads TGTGCCAGCTCACGCGGGGCATCCTACGAGCAGTACTTC.